Following are 4 T cell receptor beta chains from one sample sequenced in a study of neurological immune-mediated disorders. Each CDR3 protein gets one entry after TCRdb re-called the 5' RACE reads with MiXCR. Seen here are some 47,000 distinct CDR3 sequences, 16% observed once, and the top ten hold more than 3.5%. The sequencing sample was made of PBMCs. All receptors derive from a man in his sixties in good health.

The chain combines TRBV5-1 with TRBJ2-3, with a tentative D call TRBD1 (5 bases). From germline, CDR1 is SGHRS and CDR2 YFSETQ. V lost 4 bases, J lost 1 base, and 16 bases lay in between. The CDR3 loop spans 16 amino acids. CDR3 coding DNA: TGCGCCAGCAGCCCCGGACACCAGACCGGCACAGATACGCAGTATTTT. Protein product: CASSPGHQTGTDTQYF.

V and J are TRBV9 and TRBJ2-5; 8 positions agree with TRBD2. V lost 4 bases, J lost 5 bases, and 13 bases stayed unmatched. Germline values: CDR1 SGDLS, CDR2 YYNGEE. The CDR3 is 16 amino acids. The DNA for the CDR3 is TGTGCCAGCAGCAGGGGTATTAGCGGGAAAACGGAGACCCAGTACTTC. Protein product: CASSRGISGKTETQYF.

This clonotype has a count of ten or more. A read error is likely, as this CDR3 ends without the conserved phenylalanine or tryptophan. The DNA is omitted, as the CDR3 cannot be located on it reliably, and the CDR3 follows TCRdb's listing. The chain combines TRBV6-2 or TRBV6-3 with TRBJ1-1; the table's D gene call, TRBD1, was not cross checked with the DNA. The CDR3 spans 11 residues, counting both ends. The germline V gene encodes CDR1 MNHEY and CDR2 SVGEGT. Here the CDR3 reads CASSYPADRVL.

This clonotype was counted many times. The chain couples TRBV29-1 to TRBJ2-3; TRBD1 is a possible D gene (5 bases). CDR1 and CDR2 (germline): SQVTM, ANQGSEA. The CDR3 consists of 12 residues. The V end lost 2 bases, the J end lost 8 bases, and 11 bases lay between the germline ends. The CDR3: CSVELRQGTQYF. In DNA form, the CDR3 reads TGCAGCGTTGAACTTCGTCAGGGTACGCAGTATTTT.